This T cell receptor (beta chain) originates from a study of T-cell memory formation after mild COVID-19. Study-level information: TCR clusters showed largely donor specificity. Study-level results: Some responding clones appeared in pre-infection memory, suggesting cross-reactive memory joined. Researchers report contracting CD4+ clones mostly in CM and EM, with CD8+ clones in EMRA.

With respect to this clonotype: Its matching antigen is unknown.

Trimming pared 5 bases from V and 3 bases from J, leaving 11 bases between. CDR3 length equals 13 residues. Germline V CDR1 and CDR2: LGHDT, YNNKEL (reference sequence). UMIs and sample barcodes were carried by the TCR alpha and TCR beta cDNA libraries that 5'RACE produced using constant-segment primers. MiXCR was run by TCRdb on the 5' RACE reads, yielding one entry per CDR3 protein. The sample has around 340,000 distinct CDR3 sequences, approximately 21% seen once. Sequenced: PBMCs or a T cell subset sorted from them (not recorded which). The rearrangement joins TRBV3-1 to TRBJ2-7; D is perhaps TRBD2 (5 bases). The TCR originated in an adult woman who had mild COVID-19 (a few samples of this study predate the infection). Cell type and time point are not known. The CDR3, as DNA: TGTGCCAGCAGCACCCCCAGCGGCTACGAGCAGTACTTC. It codes for CASSTPSGYEQYF.